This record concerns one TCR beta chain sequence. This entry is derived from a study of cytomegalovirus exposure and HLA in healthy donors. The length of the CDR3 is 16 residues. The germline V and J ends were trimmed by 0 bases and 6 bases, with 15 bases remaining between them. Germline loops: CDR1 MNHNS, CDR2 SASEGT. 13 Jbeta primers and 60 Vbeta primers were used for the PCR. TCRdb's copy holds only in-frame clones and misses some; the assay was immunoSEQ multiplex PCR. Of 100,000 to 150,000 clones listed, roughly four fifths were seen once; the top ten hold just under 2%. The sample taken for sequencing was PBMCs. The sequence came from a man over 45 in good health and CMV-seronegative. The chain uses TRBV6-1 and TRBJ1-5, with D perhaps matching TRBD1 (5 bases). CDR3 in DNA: TGTGCCAGCAGTGAAGCGCCAGGGTGGGGAGGTCAGCCCCAGCATTTT. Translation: CASSEAPGWGGQPQHF.